This TCR beta chain appears in the sequencing data of a study of blood T cell repertoires in COVID-19. Per the germline V gene, CDR1 is SGHRS and CDR2 is YFSETQ. V dropped 0 bases and J dropped 4 bases, with 13 bases sitting between them. The CDR3 is 15 residues long. This table comes from immunoSEQ multiplex PCR, and its TCRdb copy is limited to in-frame clones, with some not included. The sample carries some 220,000 clones, roughly 90% recorded once. Source material: PBMCs or T cells enriched from blood (not recorded which). This rearrangement joins TRBV5-1 to TRBJ1-2; a possible D gene is TRBD1 (5 bases). The sequence was obtained from a woman in her fifties or sixties in a cohort exposed to, infected with or recovered from COVID-19 (not recorded which). In DNA form, the CDR3 reads TGCGCCAGCAGCTTGGGAGGACAAAGCACCTATGGCTACACCTTC. Its translation: CASSLGGQSTYGYTF.